This TCR beta chain was recovered during a study of shared clonotypes between healthy human individuals. This CDR3 has 13 amino acids. Trimming removed 4 bases from V and 13 bases from J, with 17 bases in between. CDR1 and CDR2 from the germline V gene are SGHRS and YFSETQ. Using approximately 190 ng DNA, approximately 30,000 T cell genomes, the sorted-subset replicate PCRs were run. Sequenced by immunoSEQ multiplex PCR; TCRdb stores in-frame clones only, minus some. The sample contains roughly 2.4 million clones, approximately 96% of which appear only once. This clone was seen just once. This receptor was taken from a man aged 18 to 29 in good health. The chain recombines TRBV5-1 with TRBJ1-4, with TRBD1 as a possible D gene (5 bases). Sequenced sample: naive CD4+ T cells sorted from blood. Specified subset: CD45RA+ positively selected. Here the CDR3 reads CASSPGTPIGLFF. The CDR3 region has the DNA TGCGCCAGCAGCCCCGGGACTCCGATTGGACTGTTTTTT.